One T cell receptor (beta chain) is described in this entry. How the authors handled the data: Amplification of reference gene primers was used by the study to estimate nucleated cell counts. The table came from immunoSEQ multiplex PCR; TCRdb's copy has only in-frame clones and leaves some out. V and J calls and clone size are those listed in that table; D and trimming were worked out from the DNA. The sample records about 220,000 clones, around nine tenths being singletons. This record belongs to a study of blood T cell repertoires in COVID-19. On the study more broadly: Some COVID-19 samples were acute and others convalescent; all came from the United States, Italy and Spain. T cells, B-cell-depleted T cells, or PBMCs supplied cDNA or gDNA.

The sequencing sample was made of peripheral blood. The source is a man in his forties or fifties with acute or convalescent COVID-19.

The chain's CDR3 is CASSLDQGEAFF. Written as DNA, the CDR3 is TGCGCCAGCAGCTTGGATCAGGGCGAGGCTTTCTTT. V and J are TRBV5-1 and TRBJ1-1, with a weak D call TRBD1 (5 bases). The germline CDR1 and CDR2 sequences are SGHRS and YFSETQ. V was pared by 0 bases and J by 11 bases, with 11 bases between. The CDR3 totals 12 residues.